This T cell receptor (beta chain) was sequenced during a study of response to subunit inactivated influenza vaccine. This CDR3 is built from 14 residues. J was trimmed by 2 bases and V by 7 bases; bases with no gene match: 10. Germline loops: CDR1 SQVTM, CDR2 ANQGSEA. Study-wide results and limits: Few additional T cells are recruited per seasonal influenza vaccination, authors suggested.

This clonotype was seen only a few times. Its matching antigen is unknown. TCRdb recomputed calls from the RT-PCR reads with MiXCR, one row per CDR3 protein. The sample contains hundreds of thousands of distinct CDR3 sequences, about 15% of which appear only once. The sequence was collected from a man aged 45 to 65 who received an inactivated influenza vaccine. The specimen comprised PBMCs from blood, sampled 12 days after vaccination. The rearrangement uses TRBV29-1 and TRBJ2-5; 7 nucleotides line up with TRBD1. The CDR3 protein is CSATLGTVQETQYF. The CDR3 DNA is TGCAGCGCGACCTTGGGGACAGTTCAAGAGACCCAGTACTTC.